This T cell receptor (beta chain) stems from a study of T cell responses to AZD1222 COVID-19 vaccine. General study points: With dominance at 160-218 and 743-854, vaccine-associated CD4 TCRs spanned spike.

Germline V gives CDR1 SGHTA, CDR2 FQGNSA. CDR3 length equals 13 residues. Trimming removed 5 bases at V and 3 bases at J, with 11 bases between. Comment on this clone: Its target is unknown.

The assay was immunoSEQ multiplex PCR, and TCRdb's table has in-frame clones only and misses some. The repertoire holds some 280,000 clones, with almost 95% as singletons. The origin of this receptor is an adult who received the AZD1222 COVID-19 vaccine. Source: peripheral blood, taken 28 days after the second AZD1222 dose. The chain has TRBV7-2 and TRBJ2-7; no reliable D call. The CDR3 here is CASSDAVLYEQYF. The CDR3 DNA is TGTGCCAGCAGCGACGCGGTACTCTACGAGCAGTACTTC.